The 8 T cell receptor beta chains below all came from one sample that was sequenced in a study of cytomegalovirus exposure and HLA in healthy donors. The study ran its PCR with 60 Vbeta and 13 Jbeta primers. Only in-frame clones appear in the TCRdb table, and some are missing; sequencing was by immunoSEQ multiplex PCR. The sample includes fewer than 100,000 clones, around 82% of them seen just once. The sequencing input was PBMCs. These receptors originate from a male donor in good health and CMV-seronegative.

V gene TRBV7-2 combines with J gene TRBJ1-2; 7 bases map to TRBD1. Trimming at V came to 5 bases and at J to 8 bases, leaving 8 bases not matched to a gene. Germline-derived CDR1 and CDR2 are SGHTA and FQGNSA. The CDR3 is 13 residues long. CDR3 sequence: CASSPVGTVGYTF. For the CDR3, the DNA is TGTGCCAGCAGCCCAGTGGGGACAGTAGGCTACACCTTC.

The chain is built from TRBV28 and TRBJ2-5; tentative D call: TRBD2 (6 bases). Trimming cost V 0 bases and J 5 bases, with 13 bases left between them. The CDR3 spans 15 residues. Per germline, CDR1 MDHEN and CDR2 SYDVKM. The CDR3 coding sequence is TGTGCCAGCAGTTTATGGGGGGGATCTGGGGAGACCCAGTACTTC. Translation gives CASSLWGGSGETQYF.

As to this clone: Its ends do not fully match the called genes, so a read error is possible. This chain connects TRBV2 to TRBJ2-7, with 14 bases lining up with TRBD2. Per the germline V gene, CDR1 is SNHLY and CDR2 is FYNNEI. The CDR3 is made up of 16 amino acids. Here the CDR3 DNA reads TGTGCCAGCAGAGAAGGACTAGCGGGAGGAGGTAGAGAGCAGTACTTC. Translating it yields CASREGLAGGGREQYF. Based on the CDR3 plus reference TRBV2 and TRBJ2-7, the full variable domain is EPEVTQTPSHQVTQMGQEVILRCVPISNHLYFYWYRQILGQKVEFLVSFYNNEISEKSEIFDDQFSVERPDGSNFTLKIRSTKLEDSAMYFCASREGLAGGGREQYFGPGTRLTVT.

V gene TRBV2 combines with J gene TRBJ2-5, with TRBD2 matching over 10 bases. V shed 8 bases, J shed 5 bases, and the junction held 8 bases outside the gene matches. Germline V lookup: CDR1 SNHLY, CDR2 FYNNEI. The length of the CDR3 is 14 residues. This CDR3 reads CASQAGTSVETQYF. CDR3 in DNA: TGTGCCAGCCAAGCCGGGACTAGCGTCGAGACCCAGTACTTC.

V gene TRBV7-6 combines with J gene TRBJ2-5; the D gene is possibly TRBD2 (5 bases). The last part of the DNA fits TRBJ2-7 better; the J call may be wrong. This CDR3 region has 18 residues. CDR1 is SGHVS, CDR2 FNYEAQ, per germline. CDR3 DNA sequence: TGTGCCAGCAGTCTAAGGCCCCCAGTGGGAGAGGGAGTATACGAGCAGTACTTC. Protein product: CASSLRPPVGEGVYEQYF.

This clone has just one count. The gene calls are TRBV29-1 and TRBJ2-7, with 9 bases that match TRBD1. V gave up 4 bases and J gave up 4 bases; unmatched junction bases: 5. The CDR3 contains 13 residues. Germline-derived CDR1 and CDR2 are SQVTM and ANQGSEA. The CDR3 here is CSVAGTGSYEQYF. The CDR3 nucleotides are TGCAGCGTTGCCGGGACAGGGTCATACGAGCAGTACTTC.

CDR3 sequence reads: CASSLGGPTYNEQFF. CDR3 in DNA: TGCGCCAGCAGCTTAGGGGGTCCCACCTACAATGAGCAGTTCTTC. This sequence joins TRBV5-1 and TRBJ2-1, with a possible D match to TRBD1 (6 bases). Germline CDR1 SGHRS, CDR2 YFSETQ. With 2 bases removed from V and 2 bases from J, the gap between germline ends came to 11 bases. This CDR3 has 15 amino acids.

The V gene is TRBV30, the J gene TRBJ2-3, with a possible D match to TRBD2 (6 bases). V dropped 0 bases and J dropped 8 bases, with 12 bases sitting between them. Germline assignment: CDR1 GTSNPN and CDR2 SVGIG (reference sequence). The CDR3 is 13 amino acids. Here the CDR3 reads CAWSVGGAGTQYF. CDR3 DNA: TGTGCCTGGAGTGTTGGAGGGGCCGGTACGCAGTATTTT.